These T cell receptor beta chains were read from a single sample in a study of control samples from healthy donors and cancer patients. TCRdb's table, derived via immunoSEQ multiplex PCR, lists solely in-frame clones and lacks some. The sample yields roughly 140,000 clones, nearly 95% seen once. Sequencing was performed on blood. The receptors come from a man aged 45-65 years in good health. The CDR3 runs from the conserved cysteine through the conserved F or W. A D gene is named only where the DNA matches it firmly. Size values are once, few and many counts, or a class for expanded clones, and some rows have none.

d_gene	v_gene	abundance	j_gene	CDR3aa	CDR3nt
.	TRBV5-1	.	TRBJ2-3	CASSLGLSRATDTQYF	TGCGCCAGCAGCTTGGGACTTTCTAGGGCCACAGATACGCAGTATTTT
.	TRBV3-1/TRBV3-2	.	TRBJ1-1	CASSPPAGSTEAFF	TGTGCCAGCAGCCCTCCGGCAGGGAGCACTGAAGCTTTCTTT
.	TRBV5-1	.	TRBJ1-1	CASSAGDQSNTEAFF	TGCGCCAGCAGCGCGGGGGACCAATCTAACACTGAAGCTTTCTTT
TRBD2	TRBV9	once	TRBJ2-1	CASSVGLAGNNEQFF	TGTGCCAGCAGCGTAGGACTAGCGGGGAACAATGAGCAGTTCTTC
TRBD1	TRBV2	.	TRBJ2-7	CASTRDRSYEQYF	TGTGCCAGCACCCGGGACAGGAGCTACGAGCAGTACTTC
.	TRBV19	.	TRBJ2-5	CASSIQQETQYF	TGTGCCAGTAGTATACAGCAAGAGACCCAGTACTTC
TRBD1	TRBV9	.	TRBJ1-4	CASQGDTAATNEKLFF	TGTGCCAGCCAGGGGGATACCGCAGCAACTAATGAAAAACTGTTTTTT
.	TRBV2	.	TRBJ1-6	CASSKTAGHNYNSPLHF	TGTGCCAGCAGTAAAACGGCGGGACACAACTATAATTCACCCCTCCACTTT
TRBD2	TRBV4-2	.	TRBJ2-3	CASSQDEREMEGTDTQYF	TGTGCCAGCAGCCAAGATGAGCGGGAGATGGAGGGCACAGATACGCAGTATTTT
.	TRBV11-2	.	TRBJ2-1	CASSFIASYNEQFF	TGTGCCAGCAGCTTCATAGCGTCCTACAATGAGCAGTTCTTC
.	TRBV10-1	.	TRBJ2-7	CASSEGDSLFLDEQYF	TGCGCCAGCAGTGAAGGAGACAGCCTCTTTTTGGACGAGCAGTACTTC
.	TRBV6-6	few	TRBJ1-4	CASSSDGGLYEKLFF	TGTGCCAGCAGTTCCGACGGAGGGCTGTATGAAAAACTGTTTTTT
.	TRBV14	.	TRBJ2-7	CASSPTGNEQYF	TGTGCCAGCAGCCCGACAGGAAACGAGCAGTACTTC
TRBD2	TRBV5-1	.	TRBJ2-7	CASSPTSASGSYEQYF	TGCGCCAGCAGCCCAACATCGGCTAGCGGGAGTTACGAGCAGTACTTC
.	TRBV2	.	TRBJ2-7	CASSDGATREQYF	TGTGCCAGCAGTGACGGGGCGACGAGGGAGCAGTACTTC
.	TRBV5-1	.	TRBJ2-3	CASSSAGTDTQYF	TGCGCCAGCAGCTCCGCCGGCACAGATACGCAGTATTTT
TRBD2	TRBV29-1	.	TRBJ2-3	CSVSSGNADTQYF	TGCAGCGTTTCGAGCGGGAACGCAGATACGCAGTATTTT
.	TRBV28	.	TRBJ2-1	CASSAPGYEQFF	TGTGCCAGCAGTGCACCCGGATATGAGCAGTTCTTC
.	TRBV2	.	TRBJ1-5	CASSSDRNNQPQHF	TGTGCCAGCAGTAGTGACAGGAACAATCAGCCCCAGCATTTT
TRBD1	TRBV28	.	TRBJ2-7	CASRPTGSYEQYF	TGTGCCAGCAGACCGACAGGGTCCTACGAGCAGTACTTC
TRBD1	TRBV27	.	TRBJ2-1	CASRADRGSYNEQFF	TGTGCCAGCAGGGCCGACAGGGGCTCCTACAATGAGCAGTTCTTC
.	TRBV28	once	TRBJ1-1	CASSLGQPRGAFF	TGTGCCAGCAGTTTAGGGCAGCCCCGTGGAGCTTTCTTT
.	TRBV20-1	.	TRBJ1-1	CSARGTAKAFF	TGCAGTGCCAGAGGGACGGCCAAGGCTTTCTTT
.	TRBV7-9	.	TRBJ2-7	CASSQGRIYEQYF	TGTGCCAGCAGTCAGGGTAGGATCTACGAGCAGTACTTC
.	TRBV9	.	TRBJ2-5	CASSVGGNQETQYF	TGTGCCAGCAGCGTAGGCGGAAACCAAGAGACCCAGTACTTC
.	TRBV10-3	.	TRBJ1-1	CAISEVGSGEAFF	TGTGCCATCAGTGAGGTGGGATCGGGTGAAGCTTTCTTT
.	TRBV11-3	few	TRBJ1-5	CASSKVSRQPQHF	TGTGCCAGTAGTAAAGTGAGTAGACAGCCCCAGCATTTT
TRBD1	TRBV15	.	TRBJ1-5	CATSSFDRGYQPQHF	TGTGCCACCAGCAGTTTCGACAGGGGCTATCAGCCCCAGCATTTT
.	TRBV28	.	TRBJ1-1	CASSARMASGNTEAFF	TGTGCCAGCAGTGCCCGGATGGCGTCCGGGAACACTGAAGCTTTCTTT
.	TRBV7-9	.	TRBJ1-1	CASSLERLNTEAFF	TGTGCCAGCAGCTTAGAACGGCTGAACACTGAAGCTTTCTTT
.	TRBV5-4	.	TRBJ2-5	CASSLAARTQETQYF	TGTGCCAGCAGCTTGGCTGCCCGGACCCAAGAGACCCAGTACTTC
TRBD1	TRBV7-2	.	TRBJ2-7	CASQKPGQPYEQYF	TGTGCCAGCCAGAAACCGGGACAGCCCTACGAGCAGTACTTC
TRBD1	TRBV7-9	.	TRBJ1-6	CASSLYPPPDRGLSPLHF	TGTGCCAGCAGTCTTTACCCCCCCCCGGACAGGGGGTTATCACCCCTCCACTTT
.	TRBV7-9	.	TRBJ1-1	CASSLAGREAFF	TGTGCCAGCAGCTTAGCCGGGAGAGAAGCTTTCTTT
.	TRBV4-2	.	TRBJ1-1	CASSQDHGTEAFF	TGTGCCAGCAGCCAAGATCATGGGACTGAAGCTTTCTTT
TRBD1	TRBV28	.	TRBJ1-4	CASSVGQAVRGEKLFF	TGTGCCAGCAGCGTAGGACAGGCGGTCCGAGGGGAAAAACTGTTTTTT
TRBD2	TRBV25-1	.	TRBJ2-7	CASSEEVSSGSYEQYF	TGTGCCAGCAGTGAAGAAGTGTCTAGCGGGAGCTACGAGCAGTACTTC
TRBD2	TRBV7-3	once	TRBJ2-2	CASSLLGAGDNTGELFF	TGTGCCAGCAGCTTATTAGGAGCGGGAGACAACACCGGGGAGCTGTTTTTT